These 26 T cell receptor beta chains share one sample of origin, sequenced in a study of OX40 agonist ivuxolimab in advanced cancers. This table comes from immunoSEQ multiplex PCR, and its TCRdb copy is limited to in-frame clones, with some not included. The sample shows 25,000 to 35,000 clones, around nine tenths of them seen only once. Sequenced here: CD4+ or CD8+ T cells sorted from blood, sampled in a trial of the OX40 agonist ivuxolimab. The receptors here all came from an adult with an advanced solid tumor such as melanoma, head and neck, liver or kidney cancer.

The CDR3 sequence: CASNEGGGNEQFF. CDR3 nucleotide sequence: TGTGCCAGCAACGAGGGTGGAGGCAATGAGCAGTTCTTC. The chain joins TRBV9 to TRBJ2-1, with D perhaps TRBD2 (5 bases). This CDR3 has 13 residues. The ends were cut back, 6 bases at V and 6 bases at J, with 13 bases in the middle. CDR1 is SGDLS and CDR2 is YYNGEE in the germline V gene.

The chain joins TRBV11-3 to TRBJ2-7; a possible D gene is TRBD1 (8 bases). Germline CDR1 is SGHNT and CDR2 is YENEEA. There are 15 residues in the CDR3. V gave up 4 bases and J gave up 2 bases, with 15 bases separating them. The CDR3 bases are TGTGCCAGCAGCTCACGGACAGGGAGGGCCTACGAGCAGTACTTC. Translation: CASSSRTGRAYEQYF.

The chain recombines TRBV30 with TRBJ2-1; possibly TRBD2 for D (5 bases). Germline V CDR1 and CDR2: GTSNPN, SVGIG (reference sequence). Trimming stripped 6 bases from V and 2 bases from J, with 17 bases between. This CDR3 has 15 amino acids. The DNA of the CDR3 is TGTGCCTGTACGGACCTTAGCGTCGCCTACAATGAGCAGTTCTTC. Encoded protein: CACTDLSVAYNEQFF.

The chain is built from TRBV14 and TRBJ2-1, with a weak D call TRBD1 (8 bases). The CDR3 covers 20 residues. Germline assignment: CDR1 SGHDN and CDR2 FVKESK. V lost 5 bases, J lost 5 bases, and 31 bases lay in between. The CDR3 reads CASSLTAQGDWTRSHNEQFF. Here the CDR3 DNA reads TGTGCCAGCAGCTTAACTGCACAGGGGGACTGGACTAGATCACACAATGAGCAGTTCTTC.

This chain connects TRBV4-2 to TRBJ2-1; no clear D. With 0 bases removed from V and 8 bases from J, the gap between germline ends came to 11 bases. The CDR3 runs 14 residues. The germline V gene has CDR1 LGHNA and CDR2 YNFKEQ. This chain's CDR3 is CASSQENSMDEQFF. CDR3 nucleotide sequence: TGTGCCAGCAGCCAAGAGAATAGTATGGATGAGCAGTTCTTC.

The CDR3, as DNA: TGTGCCAGCAGCTCCCGAGGCGGCGGAAACACAGATACGCAGTATTTT. Amino acid sequence: CASSSRGGGNTDTQYF. This rearrangement joins TRBV9 to TRBJ2-3; D gene ambiguous. The germline gives CDR1 SGDLS, CDR2 YYNGEE. Trimming removed 4 bases from V and 2 bases from J, with 17 bases in between. This CDR3 is 16 amino acids long.

The chain carries TRBV4-1 and TRBJ2-7; 14 bases map to TRBD2. The germline V gene has CDR1 MGHRA and CDR2 YSYEKL. The CDR3 length is 19 residues. J was trimmed by 5 bases and V by 4 bases; bases with no gene match: 16. The CDR3 coding sequence is TGCGCCAGCAGCCCACCTCGCGGGACTAGCGGGAGCGGTTTACACGAGCAGTACTTC. This translates into CASSPPRGTSGSGLHEQYF.

This chain connects TRBV6-5 to TRBJ2-7; 8 nucleotides agree with TRBD1. With V trimmed by 2 bases and J by 2 bases, 5 bases remained unmatched. Per the germline V gene, CDR1 is MNHEY and CDR2 is SVGAGI. This CDR3 is 15 amino acids long. CDR3: CASSYGQGATYEQYF. CDR3 sequence (DNA): TGTGCCAGCAGTTACGGACAGGGCGCGACCTACGAGCAGTACTTC.

The chain carries TRBV20-1 and TRBJ2-1; a possible D gene is TRBD2 (5 bases). Looked up from germline, CDR1 is DFQATT and CDR2 is SNEGSKA (reference sequence). The CDR3 is 11 amino acids. The germline V and J ends were trimmed by 7 bases and 8 bases, with 12 bases remaining between them. CDR3 nucleotides: TGCAGTGTACGGGATTGGGATGAGCAGTTCTTC. Translation: CSVRDWDEQFF.

J is TRBJ1-1 and V is TRBV6-5, with 7 bases lining up with TRBD1. The CDR3 is 13 amino acids. From germline, CDR1 is MNHEY and CDR2 SVGAGI. V trimming: 5 bases; J trimming: 4 bases; junction bases outside the gene matches: 4. DNA of the CDR3: TGTGCCAGCAGTAATAGGGGGCCCACTGAAGCTTTCTTT. Its translation: CASSNRGPTEAFF.

The chain is built from TRBV11-3 and TRBJ2-2; TRBD2 matches at 13 bases. Germline values: CDR1 SGHNT, CDR2 YENEEA. This CDR3 is 16 amino acids long. J lost 5 bases, V lost 1 base, and 1 base had no gene match. DNA of the CDR3: TGTGCCAGCAGCTTAGGACTAGCGGGGGGTACCGGGGAGCTGTTTTTT. Its protein product is CASSLGLAGGTGELFF.

J is TRBJ2-1 and V is TRBV21-1; the table assigns TRBD2, which was not confirmed against the DNA. TRBV21-1 is classified as a pseudogene. The CDR3 runs to 15 residues. The CDR3 reads CASSLLAGYYNEQFF. CDR3 in DNA: TGTGCCAGCAGCCTACTAGCGGGCTACTACAATGAGCAGTTCTTC.

This clone has only one observation. The chain has TRBV15 and TRBJ2-3, with D possibly matching TRBD2 (5 bases). V was clipped by 0 bases and J by 6 bases, with 13 bases between them. The CDR3 has 15 residues. CDR1 LNHNV and CDR2 YYDKDF come from the germline V gene (reference sequence). The CDR3 sequence is CATSRDAGSRDTQYF. The CDR3 DNA follows: TGTGCCACCAGCAGAGATGCGGGCTCCCGGGATACGCAGTATTTT.

This chain uses TRBV4-1 with TRBJ2-6; D is unresolved. The ends were cut back, 3 bases at V and 0 bases at J, with 9 bases in the middle. Germline CDR1 is MGHRA and CDR2 is YSYEKL. This CDR3 is built from 16 residues. CDR3: CASSQSQDSGANVLTF. The CDR3 DNA is TGCGCCAGCAGCCAGAGTCAGGACTCTGGGGCCAACGTCCTGACTTTC.

This chain joins TRBV7-9 and TRBJ1-1, with D unclear. The V end was cut by 5 bases, the J end by 6 bases, with 10 bases between. The CDR3 has 12 residues. Germline assignment: CDR1 SEHNR and CDR2 FQNEAQ (reference sequence). The CDR3, as DNA: TGTGCCAGCAGCCCCCAGGCCCCTGAAGCTTTCTTT. Residues: CASSPQAPEAFF.

This chain joins TRBV19 and TRBJ1-2, with D possibly TRBD1 on 5 matching bases. V was trimmed by 3 bases and J by 6 bases, leaving 8 bases between them. Germline CDR1 reads LNHDA; CDR2 reads SQIVND (reference sequence). This CDR3 spans 12 amino acids. The CDR3: CASSIGGDGYTF. CDR3 DNA sequence: TGTGCCAGTAGTATTGGAGGGGATGGCTACACCTTC.

V is TRBV5-5 and J is TRBJ2-5, with a tentative D call TRBD1 (6 bases). Trimming took 4 bases from V and 5 from J, leaving 18 bases between them. Germline CDR1 is SGHKS and CDR2 is YYEKEE (reference sequence). The CDR3 extends over 15 amino acids. This CDR3 reads CASSGSWGLGETQYF. The CDR3 DNA is TGTGCCAGCAGCGGGAGTTGGGGGCTAGGGGAGACCCAGTACTTC.

The J gene is TRBJ2-1, the V gene TRBV9; TRBD2 is a possible D gene (6 bases). Germline loops: CDR1 SGDLS, CDR2 YYNGEE. Trimming cost V 0 bases and J 8 bases, with 12 bases left between them. This CDR3 spans 14 amino acids. Written as DNA, the CDR3 is TGTGCCAGCAGCGTAGACGGGAGCAGGGATGAGCAGTTCTTC. This translates into CASSVDGSRDEQFF.

The chain recombines TRBV28 with TRBJ1-1; D not certain. CDR1 and CDR2 from the germline V gene are MDHEN and SYDVKM. V shed 1 base and J shed 11 bases, with 14 bases lying between them. The CDR3 is made up of 13 amino acids. In DNA form, the CDR3 reads TGTGCCAGCAGTTTATCCCTTCACTTGAGCGCTTTCTTT. This codes for CASSLSLHLSAFF.

The CDR3 nucleotides are TGTGCCAGCAGCTTATCCCTTCGCAGCGGGAGGGCCTACGAGCAGTACTTC. It codes for CASSLSLRSGRAYEQYF. The chain joins TRBV11-3 to TRBJ2-7; the match to TRBD2 covers 10 bases. CDR3 size: 17 residues. The junction had 9 bases not matched to a gene; V was cut back by 2 bases and J by 2 bases. Germline V gene sequence: CDR1 SGHNT, CDR2 YENEEA.

This chain links TRBV2 with TRBJ2-6; the D is unclear. The length of the CDR3 is 17 residues. Germline lookup yields CDR1 SNHLY and CDR2 FYNNEI. V was clipped by 1 base and J by 0 bases, with 10 bases between them. CDR3 region: CASSEGQLRSGANVLTF. The CDR3 DNA sequence: TGTGCCAGCAGTGAAGGGCAGCTTCGCTCTGGGGCCAACGTCCTGACTTTC.

This CDR3 reads CASSVGSAGEQYF. For the CDR3, the DNA is TGTGCCAGCAGCGTGGGGAGTGCGGGGGAGCAGTACTTC. This chain uses TRBV9 with TRBJ2-7, with D perhaps matching TRBD2 (6 bases). V was clipped by 2 bases and J by 7 bases, with 13 bases between them. The CDR3 loop spans 13 amino acids. CDR1 is SGDLS and CDR2 is YYNGEE in the germline V gene. Complete variable domain (other parts from reference TRBV9 and TRBJ2-7): DSGVTQTPKHLITATGQRVTLRCSPRSGDLSVYWYQQSLDQGLQFLIQYYNGEERAKGNILERFSAQQFPDLHSELNLSSLELGDSALYFCASSVGSAGEQYFGPGTRLTVT.

This clone was detected a few times. This rearrangement joins TRBV4-2 to TRBJ2-3; 11 bases line up with TRBD2. Germline V gene data show CDR1 as LGHNA and CDR2 as YNFKEQ. Trimming removed 0 bases from V and 4 bases from J; junction bases left unmatched: 3. The CDR3 spans 16 residues. Here the CDR3 reads CASSQETSGSPDTQYF. The CDR3 nucleotides are TGTGCCAGCAGCCAAGAAACTAGCGGGAGCCCAGATACGCAGTATTTT.

V usage is TRBV9 and J usage is TRBJ2-7, with a possible D match to TRBD2 (5 bases). CDR1 and CDR2 from the germline V gene are SGDLS and YYNGEE. The V end lost 4 bases, the J end lost 5 bases, and 13 bases lay between the germline ends. This CDR3 has 13 amino acids. CDR3 sequence (DNA): TGTGCCAGCAGCCTCCGGGCCGGGGACGAGCAGTACTTC. This sequence encodes CASSLRAGDEQYF.

The V call is TRBV29-1, the J call TRBJ2-2; perhaps TRBD1 as D (6 bases). V lost 7 bases and J lost 0, with 12 bases in between. Germline-derived CDR1 and CDR2 are SQVTM and ANQGSEA. The CDR3 is 14 amino acids. CDR3 nucleotides: TGCAGCGGCGGACCAGGGGCGAACACCGGGGAGCTGTTTTTT. Protein product: CSGGPGANTGELFF.

This sequence joins TRBV27 and TRBJ2-7, with unresolved D. In germline, CDR1 is MNHEY, CDR2 SMNVEV (reference sequence). The CDR3 is 14 amino acids. The ends were cut back, 2 bases at V and 5 bases at J, with 13 bases in the middle. The CDR3 DNA reads as TGTGCCAGCAGTTTAGCCCAAGTGCCCGACGAGCAGTACTTC. It codes for CASSLAQVPDEQYF.